This is a list of T cell receptor beta chains from one sample in a study of blood T cell repertoires in COVID-19. Clones were read by immunoSEQ multiplex PCR, and TCRdb kept only the in-frame ones, dropping some. Of approximately 240,000 clones listed, 75% to 95% were seen once; the top ten hold 1.9%. The specimen sequenced was PBMCs or T cells enriched from blood (not recorded which). These receptors came from a young woman who had recovered from COVID-19. Both conserved end residues are part of each CDR3. A D gene is named only where the DNA matches it firmly. The size entry is marked missing in some rows and otherwise reads once, few, many or a size class.

v_gene	d_gene	j_gene	abundance	CDR3aa	CDR3nt
TRBV12-3/TRBV12-4	-	TRBJ1-1	-	CASRSGAPRAFF	TGTGCCAGCAGGTCAGGGGCCCCGAGGGCTTTCTTT
TRBV28	-	TRBJ1-4	-	CASTPRPQVPNEKLFF	TGTGCCAGCACCCCCCGGCCACAGGTGCCTAATGAAAAACTGTTTTTT
TRBV11-3	TRBD1	TRBJ1-5	-	CASSSGQGVGPQHF	TGTGCCAGCAGTTCGGGACAGGGGGTTGGGCCCCAGCATTTT
TRBV25-1	-	TRBJ1-2	once	CASSEGGVYGYTF	TGTGCCAGCAGTGAAGGAGGTGTCTATGGCTACACCTTC
TRBV5-1	-	TRBJ1-1	-	CASSLNGPRDDTEAFF	TGCGCCAGCAGCTTGAACGGACCCAGGGATGACACTGAAGCTTTCTTT
TRBV3-1/TRBV3-2	-	TRBJ1-1	-	CASRATEMNTEAFF	TGTGCCAGCAGAGCGACAGAAATGAACACTGAAGCTTTCTTT
TRBV3-1/TRBV3-2	TRBD1	TRBJ1-2	-	CASSQDPGQGPQALYGYTF	TGTGCCAGCAGCCAAGACCCGGGACAGGGTCCCCAGGCTCTTTATGGCTACACCTTC
TRBV16	-	TRBJ1-2	-	CASSQSAGATNYGYTF	TGTGCCAGCAGCCAATCAGCGGGAGCAACCAACTATGGCTACACCTTC
TRBV20-1	-	TRBJ2-2	-	CSASPENTGELFF	TGCAGTGCTAGTCCAGAAAACACCGGGGAGCTGTTTTTT
TRBV7-9	-	TRBJ2-7	-	CASSRAARGDEQYF	TGTGCCAGCAGCCGAGCCGCTCGGGGTGACGAGCAGTACTTC
TRBV3-1/TRBV3-2	-	TRBJ1-1	-	CASSQLDSLKAFF	TGTGCCAGCAGCCAATTGGACAGCCTCAAAGCTTTCTTT
TRBV19	-	TRBJ1-2	-	CASSITPRYGYTF	TGTGCCAGTAGTATTACCCCTAGGTATGGCTACACCTTC
TRBV11-2	-	TRBJ1-6	-	CASSLGFDLRSSPLHF	TGTGCCAGCAGCTTAGGGTTTGACCTCCGGAGTTCACCCCTCCACTTT
TRBV15	TRBD1	TRBJ1-3	few	CATSRGIQGALSGNTIYF	TGTGCCACCAGCAGAGGTATACAGGGGGCTCTCTCTGGAAACACCATATATTTT
TRBV10-2	-	TRBJ2-3	-	CASRGLLSRTDTQYF	TGCGCCAGCAGGGGGCTTCTATCTCGCACAGATACGCAGTATTTT
TRBV12-3/TRBV12-4	-	TRBJ2-7	-	CASTHTAPYEQYF	TGTGCCAGCACCCACACAGCCCCCTACGAGCAGTACTTC
TRBV6-6	-	TRBJ1-2	-	CASSYQGTPRGEGYTF	TGTGCCAGCAGTTATCAGGGGACCCCTCGTGGGGAGGGCTACACCTTC
TRBV19	-	TRBJ2-3	-	CASSISADTQYF	TGTGCCAGTAGTATATCCGCAGATACGCAGTATTTT
TRBV10-3	-	TRBJ1-4	-	CAISDRTATNEKLFF	TGTGCCATCAGTGATAGGACAGCAACTAATGAAAAACTGTTTTTT
TRBV6-6	TRBD1	TRBJ1-1	-	CASSYGYRGQNTEAFF	TGTGCCAGCAGTTACGGATACAGGGGACAGAACACTGAAGCTTTCTTT
TRBV7-9	-	TRBJ2-7	-	CASSGIYGQSNEQYF	TGTGCCAGCAGCGGAATATACGGACAGTCGAACGAGCAGTACTTC
TRBV7-8	-	TRBJ2-7	-	CASSLEFSYEQYF	TGTGCCAGCAGCCTCGAGTTTTCCTACGAGCAGTACTTC
TRBV25-1	-	TRBJ1-2	once	CASSDGGRGYGYTF	TGTGCCAGCAGTGACGGGGGGAGAGGATATGGCTACACCTTC
TRBV29-1	-	TRBJ2-7	-	CSVVPQSSYEQYF	TGCAGCGTTGTCCCACAGAGCTCCTACGAGCAGTACTTC
TRBV20-1	-	TRBJ1-1	-	CSASREGVTEAFF	TGCAGTGCTAGTCGGGAGGGGGTCACTGAAGCTTTCTTT
TRBV9	TRBD1	TRBJ2-1	-	CASSATGNGNEQFF	TGTGCCAGCAGCGCGACAGGGAACGGCAATGAGCAGTTCTTC
TRBV28	TRBD1	TRBJ1-5	-	CASSAVGQFDSNQPQHF	TGTGCCAGCAGTGCCGTGGGACAGTTCGATAGCAATCAGCCCCAGCATTTT
TRBV6-5	-	TRBJ2-6	-	CASRMASGANVLTF	TGTGCCAGCAGGATGGCCTCTGGGGCCAACGTCCTGACTTTC
TRBV28	-	TRBJ2-1	-	CASSSIAETYNEQFF	TGTGCCAGCAGTTCCATAGCGGAGACCTACAATGAGCAGTTCTTC
TRBV15	TRBD1	TRBJ1-6	once	CATSREGDRQGSPLHF	TGTGCCACCAGCAGAGAAGGGGACAGACAGGGCTCACCCCTCCACTTT
TRBV4-1	-	TRBJ2-7	-	CASSQGSARIYEQYF	TGCGCCAGCAGCCAAGGGTCGGCCAGGATCTACGAGCAGTACTTC
TRBV5-1	-	TRBJ1-2	-	CASSLVFGTNYGYTF	TGCGCCAGCAGCTTGGTGTTCGGGACAAACTATGGCTACACCTTC
TRBV2	-	TRBJ2-3	-	CASLGADTQYF	TGTGCCAGCTTGGGCGCAGATACGCAGTATTTT
TRBV2	-	TRBJ1-1	-	CASRATGNTEAFF	TGTGCCAGCAGGGCGACAGGGAACACTGAAGCTTTCTTT
TRBV5-4	TRBD1	TRBJ1-1	once	CASTIPGQPNTEAFF	TGTGCCAGCACCATTCCGGGACAGCCGAACACTGAAGCTTTCTTT
TRBV3-1/TRBV3-2	TRBD1	TRBJ1-2	-	CASSQGARTGYGYTF	TGTGCCAGCAGCCAAGGAGCTAGGACAGGATATGGCTACACCTTC
TRBV7-2	TRBD1	TRBJ1-2	-	CASSLIGTGGGSYGYTF	TGTGCCAGCAGCCTAATTGGTACAGGGGGCGGTAGCTATGGCTACACCTTC
TRBV6-5	TRBD2	TRBJ2-2	-	CASGWASGSPGELFF	TGTGCCAGCGGATGGGCTAGCGGGAGCCCCGGGGAGCTGTTTTTT
TRBV19	-	TRBJ1-1	-	CASISAGRSAEAFF	TGTGCCAGTATCTCCGCCGGTCGGTCGGCTGAAGCTTTCTTT
TRBV5-1	-	TRBJ2-2	-	CASSYRLAGSDTGELFF	TGCGCCAGCAGCTACCGGCTGGCGGGGAGTGACACCGGGGAGCTGTTTTTT
TRBV3-1/TRBV3-2	-	TRBJ1-1	few	CASSQRLQGWGNTEAFF	TGTGCCAGCAGCCAACGACTTCAGGGGTGGGGGAACACTGAAGCTTTCTTT
TRBV5-4	TRBD2	TRBJ2-3	few	CASSLLTSGSGTDTQYF	TGTGCCAGCAGCTTATTAACTAGCGGGAGCGGGACAGATACGCAGTATTTT
TRBV19	TRBD2	TRBJ2-1	-	CASSIARGLAGRNEQFF	TGTGCCAGTAGTATAGCCCGGGGGTTAGCGGGAAGGAATGAGCAGTTCTTC
TRBV10-2	TRBD2	TRBJ2-7	-	CASSGGAYEQYF	TGCGCCAGCTCGGGGGGGGCATACGAGCAGTACTTC
TRBV6-5	-	TRBJ1-2	-	CASSYQGGYTF	TGTGCCAGCAGTTACCAGGGTGGCTACACCTTC
TRBV9	-	TRBJ1-1	-	CASSVGPETGQGPFF	TGTGCCAGCAGCGTAGGACCCGAAACAGGTCAAGGACCTTTCTTT
TRBV7-2	-	TRBJ1-6	-	CASSIDRNSPLHF	TGTGCCAGCAGCATAGACCGGAATTCACCCCTCCACTTT
TRBV7-8	-	TRBJ1-1	-	CASSLGAAEAFF	TGTGCCAGCAGCCTGGGGGCTGCTGAAGCTTTCTTT
TRBV10-3	-	TRBJ2-5	once	CAISESRETQYF	TGTGCCATCAGTGAGTCCCGAGAGACCCAGTACTTC
TRBV10-3	-	TRBJ1-4	-	CAISGLGLGGGDEKLFF	TGTGCCATCAGTGGACTGGGCCTTGGCGGAGGGGATGAAAAACTGTTTTTT
TRBV28	-	TRBJ2-5	once	CASSQIQGQYF	TGTGCCAGCAGCCAGATTCAGGGCCAGTACTTC
TRBV7-3	TRBD1	TRBJ1-1	-	CASSLSGTVGTEAFF	TGTGCCAGCAGCTTAAGTGGGACAGTAGGCACTGAAGCTTTCTTT
TRBV5-1	TRBD1	TRBJ2-1	-	CASSLDGQGANEQFF	TGCGCCAGCAGCTTGGATGGACAGGGGGCTAATGAGCAGTTCTTC
TRBV4-1	-	TRBJ2-3	-	CASSQDAGRDTQYF	TGCGCCAGCAGCCAAGATGCGGGAAGAGATACGCAGTATTTT
TRBV5-1	-	TRBJ2-4	-	CASSLGAGVENIQYF	TGCGCCAGCAGCTTGGGGGCAGGGGTGGAAAACATTCAGTACTTC
TRBV5-1	-	TRBJ1-2	-	CASSFAEVNYGYTF	TGCGCCAGCAGCTTTGCAGAAGTTAACTATGGCTACACCTTC
TRBV27	TRBD2	TRBJ2-1	-	CASSSPSGYYNEQFF	TGTGCCAGCAGTTCCCCTAGCGGGTACTACAATGAGCAGTTCTTC
TRBV3-1/TRBV3-2	-	TRBJ2-6	-	CASSQGNRRANVLTF	TGTGCCAGCAGCCAAGGGAACAGGCGGGCCAACGTCCTGACTTTC
TRBV27	-	TRBJ1-5	-	CASSFSGSQPQHF	TGTGCCAGCAGTTTCTCGGGGAGTCAGCCCCAGCATTTT